These T cell receptor beta chains were read from a single sample in a study of T cells in Graves' hyperthyroidism and ophthalmopathy. TCRdb re-analysed the multiplex PCR reads in MiXCR, keeping a single row per CDR3 protein. The repertoire includes around 600,000 distinct CDR3 sequences, around 16% of them detected once, and about 3.5% sits in the top ten. The sequenced material came from blood. These receptor sequences come from a woman aged 40 to 55 with Graves' ophthalmopathy. Both conserved end residues are part of each CDR3. A D gene is named only where the DNA matches it firmly. Size is omitted from some rows. Given values are once, few, many or a class for expanded clones.

many	TRBV3-1	TRBJ2-7	NA	CASSLPHGDEQYF	TGTGCCAGCAGCCTCCCACACGGGGACGAGCAGTACTTC
many	TRBV11-2	TRBJ2-3	TRBD1	CASSRDRGLSGDTQYF	TGTGCCAGCAGCCGAGACAGGGGGCTATCCGGGGATACGCAGTATTTT
many	TRBV7-2	TRBJ2-7	NA	CASSLAGARYEQYF	TGTGCCAGCAGCTTAGCGGGGGCCCGCTACGAGCAGTACTTC
few	TRBV18	TRBJ2-3	TRBD2	CASSLSGTSGGTDTQYF	TGTGCCAGCTCACTATCCGGGACTAGCGGGGGAACAGATACGCAGTATTTT
NA	TRBV29-1	TRBJ2-1	NA	CSVAGQFDNEQFF	TGCAGCGTGGCGGGACAGTTCGACAATGAGCAGTTCTTC
many	TRBV6-2/TRBV6-3	TRBJ2-1	NA	CASSYQRPQRNEQFF	TGTGCCAGCAGTTACCAACGACCACAACGTAATGAGCAGTTCTTC
many	TRBV7-3	TRBJ2-1	TRBD1	CASSPAGTGYYNEQFF	TGTGCCAGCAGTCCGGCCGGGACAGGGTACTACAATGAGCAGTTCTTC
NA	TRBV20-1	TRBJ2-7	NA	CSEAGPTNEQYF	TGCAGTGAAGCTGGCCCCACCAACGAGCAGTACTTC
few	TRBV4-1	TRBJ1-2	NA	CASSHEGGWGYTF	TGCGCCAGCAGTCATGAGGGGGGCTGGGGCTACACCTTC
many	TRBV20-1	TRBJ1-1	NA	CSGKGGGRAFF	TGCAGTGGAAAGGGAGGAGGTCGAGCTTTCTTT
NA	TRBV6-5	TRBJ1-4	NA	CASSYSPTTNEKLFF	TGTGCCAGCAGTTACTCCCCTACAACTAATGAAAAACTGTTTTTT
NA	TRBV27	TRBJ1-6	NA	CASSLRSENSPLHF	TGTGCCAGCAGTTTAAGGTCGGAAAATTCACCCCTCCACTTT
NA	TRBV6-2/TRBV6-3	TRBJ1-5	TRBD1	CASSLDRGSLYSNQPQHF	TGTGCCAGCAGTTTAGACAGGGGGAGCCTTTATAGCAATCAGCCCCAGCATTTT
many	TRBV7-9	TRBJ1-1	TRBD1	CASSLGQGKRTEAFF	TGTGCCAGCAGCCTCGGACAGGGGAAGAGGACTGAAGCTTTCTTT
few	TRBV7-8	TRBJ1-2	NA	CASSLWNSEDGYTF	TGTGCCAGCAGCTTATGGAACAGTGAAGATGGCTACACCTTC
many	TRBV6-6	TRBJ1-1	NA	CASSYSAHTEAFF	TGTGCCAGCAGTTACTCGGCACACACTGAAGCTTTCTTT
many	TRBV2	TRBJ2-1	NA	CASSEAGTYNEQFF	TGTGCCAGCAGTGAGGCAGGGACCTACAATGAGCAGTTCTTC
NA	TRBV6-2/TRBV6-3	TRBJ2-1	TRBD2	CASSSGTSASNEQFF	TGTGCCAGCAGCTCTGGGACTAGCGCTTCCAATGAGCAGTTCTTC
few	TRBV28	TRBJ2-6	NA	CASSSRGDSWSSGANVLTF	TGTGCCAGCAGTTCCCGGGGCGACTCATGGAGCTCTGGGGCCAACGTCCTGACTTTC
NA	TRBV28	TRBJ2-2	NA	CASTEGGAGELFF	TGTGCCAGCACGGAGGGGGGGGCCGGGGAGCTGTTTTTT
NA	TRBV11-1	TRBJ1-1	NA	CASSLTVGLNTEAFF	TGTGCCAGCAGCTTAACTGTAGGACTGAACACTGAAGCTTTCTTT
few	TRBV2	TRBJ2-1	TRBD2	CASSEALAGAYNEQFF	TGTGCCAGCAGTGAAGCGCTAGCGGGTGCCTACAATGAGCAGTTCTTC
few	TRBV5-1	TRBJ2-2	NA	CASSLGPTGGELFF	TGCGCCAGCAGCTTGGGACCGACGGGAGGGGAGCTGTTTTTT
few	TRBV3-1	TRBJ2-1	TRBD2	CASSPRTSGGDPTSYNEQFF	TGTGCCAGCAGCCCACGGACTAGCGGGGGGGACCCCACATCTTACAATGAGCAGTTCTTC
NA	TRBV15	TRBJ2-1	NA	CATSFSIAPYNEQFF	TGTGCCACCAGTTTTAGCATAGCCCCCTACAATGAGCAGTTCTTC